These 5 T cell receptor beta chains originate from one sample sequenced in a study of Ad26.COV2.S vaccination and SARS-CoV-2 variants (dated by TCRdb to about 2021). Taken with the paper, the label for treatment or condition translates to: some 20 received Ad26.COV2.S at low or high dose, single or two shots; 5 received placebo; per-sample allocation not given. Repertoires of vaccine and placebo recipients were sequenced from samples collected on day 63 after the first injection. Library preparation employed the immunoSEQ multiplex PCR assay. TCRdb limited this immuneACCESS table to in-frame rearrangements with V and J called. A share of clones is missing; checked studies link under half to unresolved V genes, and the rest is unexplained. This sample has fewer than 500,000 clones in its table, and around nine tenths of those were observed once. 12% of the sample rests with the top ten. This sample comprised peripheral blood, obtained in a trial of Ad26.COV2.S vaccine versus placebo. These TCRs come from a person aged 18-65 years who received the Ad26.COV2.S COVID-19 vaccine or a placebo.

The CDR3 bases are TGTGCCAGCAGCTTAGCTAGCGGGGCGAACACCGGGGAGCTGTTTTTT. Residues: CASSLASGANTGELFF. The chain combines TRBV7-9 with TRBJ2-2; 8 nucleotides align to TRBD2. Germline CDR1 SEHNR, CDR2 FQNEAQ (reference sequence). The V segment lost 0 bases and the J segment 0 bases; nucleotides outside the gene matches: 0. There are 16 residues in the CDR3.

The chain is built from TRBV18 and TRBJ1-5; the match to TRBD1 covers 8 bases. The CDR3 spans 12 residues. Germline CDR1 is KGHSH and CDR2 is LQKENI. Trimming removed 5 bases from V and 15 bases from J; junction bases left unmatched: 9. The chain's CDR3 is CASSTGQGTPHF. For the CDR3, the DNA is TGTGCCAGCTCAACCGGACAGGGTACTCCGCATTTT.

Comments on this clone: The junction shows a germline mismatch at one end, possibly a read error. This chain links TRBV7-2 with TRBJ2-1, with TRBD2 identical over 12 bases. Per germline, CDR1 SGHTA and CDR2 FQGNSA. This CDR3 is 17 amino acids long. CDR3 nucleotides: TGTGCCAGCACCTTAATCGTCGCGACTAGCGGGAGTTATGAGCAGTTCTTC. Translating it yields CASTLIVATSGSYEQFF. The whole variable domain, filled in from reference TRBV7-2 and TRBJ2-1, reads GAGVSQSPSNKVTEKGKDVELRCDPISGHTALYWYRQSLGQGLEFLIYFQGNSAPDKSGLPSDRFSAERTGGSVSTLTIQRTQQEDSAVYLCASTLIVATSGSYEQFFGPGTRLTVL.

V usage is TRBV9 and J usage is TRBJ1-1; D gene uncertain. V shed 0 bases and J shed 5 bases, with 8 bases lying between them. Germline CDR1 is SGDLS and CDR2 is YYNGEE. The CDR3 loop spans 13 amino acids. CDR3 sequence: CASSVGGETEAFF. The CDR3 nucleotides read TGTGCCAGCAGCGTAGGCGGGGAGACTGAAGCTTTCTTT.

The rearrangement uses TRBV9 and TRBJ1-2; possible D gene TRBD1, 5 bases. V lost 1 base to trimming and J lost 5 bases, with 15 bases between them. CDR3 size: 15 residues. Per the germline V gene, CDR1 is SGDLS and CDR2 is YYNGEE. The CDR3 DNA is TGTGCCAGCAGCGTACAAGGGGCAGCCGCATATGGCTACACCTTC. It codes for CASSVQGAAAYGYTF.